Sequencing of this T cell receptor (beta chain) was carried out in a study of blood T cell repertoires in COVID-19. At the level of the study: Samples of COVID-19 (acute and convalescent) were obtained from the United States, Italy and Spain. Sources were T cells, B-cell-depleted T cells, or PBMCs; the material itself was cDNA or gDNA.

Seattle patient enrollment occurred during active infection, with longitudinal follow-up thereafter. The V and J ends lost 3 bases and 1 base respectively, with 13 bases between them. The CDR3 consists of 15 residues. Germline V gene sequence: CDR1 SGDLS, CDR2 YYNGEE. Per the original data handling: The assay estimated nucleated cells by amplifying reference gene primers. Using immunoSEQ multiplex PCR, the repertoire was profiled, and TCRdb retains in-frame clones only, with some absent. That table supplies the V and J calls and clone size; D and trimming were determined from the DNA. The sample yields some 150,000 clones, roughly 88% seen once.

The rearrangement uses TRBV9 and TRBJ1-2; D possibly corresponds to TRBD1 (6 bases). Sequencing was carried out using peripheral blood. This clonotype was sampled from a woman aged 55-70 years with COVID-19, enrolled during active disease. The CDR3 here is CASSADGGLNYGYTF. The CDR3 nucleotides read TGTGCCAGCAGCGCAGACGGGGGGCTTAACTATGGCTACACCTTC.